Shown below are 15 T cell receptor beta chains from a single sample sequenced in a study of blood T cells in healthy people across ages. The authors ran a second PCR of about 6 to 11 cycles using a sample-barcoded 5' primer and a J-beta primer mix. TCRdb processed the 5' RACE reads anew with MiXCR; each CDR3 protein has one entry. The sample shows 650,000 to 800,000 distinct CDR3 sequences, over 40% of them seen only once. The source material was blood. These receptor sequences come from a woman older than 75 in good health.

The CDR3 DNA sequence: TGTGCCAGCAGCCAAGGCCGTGTACGTGGCTACACCTTC. This encodes CASSQGRVRGYTF. The V and J genes are TRBV14 and TRBJ1-2; D gene uncertain. CDR3 length: 13 residues. The germline V and J ends were trimmed by 1 base and 7 bases, with 10 bases remaining between them. Germline loops: CDR1 SGHDN, CDR2 FVKESK.

This clonotype has just one count. The chain carries TRBV6-6 and TRBJ2-5, with D perhaps TRBD2 (6 bases). Trimming removed 11 bases at V and 4 bases at J, with 14 bases between. Germline V gene lookup returns CDR1 MNHNY and CDR2 SVGAGI (reference sequence). This CDR3 region has 12 residues. The CDR3 DNA reads TGTGCCGGAGGAGGGATAGGAGAGACCCAGTACTTC. As protein: CAGGGIGETQYF.

This clonotype was counted many times. The chain carries TRBV5-1 and TRBJ2-5, with TRBD2 matching 9 bases. This CDR3 is built from 15 residues. With V trimmed by 3 bases and J by 5 bases, 8 bases remained unmatched. CDR1 and CDR2 from the germline V gene are SGHRS and YFSETQ. The CDR3 DNA reads TGCGCCAGCAGCTCACAGGGACTAGCACTGGAGACCCAGTACTTC. This codes for CASSSQGLALETQYF.

The V call is TRBV10-3, the J call TRBJ1-4, with D possibly TRBD1 on 5 matching bases. The CDR3 has 14 residues. CDR1 and CDR2 (germline): ENHRY, SYGVKD. Trimming pared 6 bases from V and 5 bases from J, leaving 13 bases between. CDR3 sequence reads: CAIRGELTNEKLFF. The CDR3 DNA reads TGTGCCATCAGGGGGGAGCTGACGAATGAAAAACTGTTTTTT.

This clonotype was seen a few times. It may be a read error: a sequence one base away is much more abundant. The rearrangement joins TRBV5-1 to TRBJ2-5; D uncertain. The CDR3 is 13 residues long. V dropped 3 bases and J dropped 11 bases, with 17 bases sitting between them. Germline loops: CDR1 SGHRS, CDR2 YFSETQ. DNA of the CDR3: TGCGCCAGCAGCTCCTTTAATCAGAATGAGCAGTACTTC. Its protein is CASSSFNQNEQYF.

Many counts were recorded for this clonotype. The gene calls are TRBV18 and TRBJ2-1; TRBD1 aligns across 8 bases. Losses at the gene ends were 8 bases for V and 6 bases for J; bases not matched to a gene: 9. CDR1 is KGHSH and CDR2 is LQKENI in the germline V gene. There are 14 residues in the CDR3. DNA for the CDR3: TGTGCCAGCAGCCCCGGACAGGGAAGCAATGAGCAGTTCTTC. Its protein product is CASSPGQGSNEQFF.

This sequence joins TRBV29-1 and TRBJ2-5; 9 nucleotides line up with TRBD1. With V trimmed by 2 bases and J by 2 bases, 6 bases remained unmatched. The CDR3 sequence is 15 residues long. Germline CDR1 and CDR2: SQVTM and ANQGSEA. CDR3 nucleotides: TGCAGCGTTGAAAGGGGACAGGGTCCACAAGAGACCCAGTACTTC. It translates to CSVERGQGPQETQYF.

This clonotype was counted only a few times. The chain joins TRBV7-2 to TRBJ2-4, with D tentatively TRBD1 (5 bases). CDR1 SGHTA and CDR2 FQGNSA come from the germline V gene. The CDR3 has 12 residues. Trimming removed 5 bases at V and 13 bases at J, with 15 bases between. DNA of the CDR3: TGTGCCAGCAGCGACTCCTGGGGCAAGCAGTACTTC. Its translation is CASSDSWGKQYF. Full variable domain (rest looked up from reference TRBV7-2 and TRBJ2-4): GAGVSQSPSNKVTEKGKDVELRCDPISGHTALYWYRQSLGQGLEFLIYFQGNSAPDKSGLPSDRFSAERTGGSVSTLTIQRTQQEDSAVYLCASSDSWGKQYFGAGTRLSVL.

The count of this clonotype is one. This rearrangement joins TRBV6-4 to TRBJ2-6; D possibly matches TRBD1 or TRBD2 (6 bases each). This CDR3 has 15 amino acids. The V end lost 11 bases, the J end lost 0 bases, and 14 bases lay between the germline ends. Germline V gene lookup returns CDR1 MRHNA and CDR2 SNTAGT. The CDR3 spells CASRGDGSGANVLTF. In DNA form, the CDR3 reads TGTGCCTCGAGGGGGGACGGCTCTGGGGCCAACGTCCTGACTTTC.

The chain recombines TRBV15 with TRBJ1-5; D remains unclear. Germline CDR1 LNHNV, CDR2 YYDKDF (reference sequence). The CDR3 length is 17 residues. Trimming took off 1 base at V and 0 bases at J, with 13 bases between the two ends. CDR3 nucleotide sequence: TGTGCCACCAGCAGAGTCGGCGGGCCAGATAGCAATCAGCCCCAGCATTTT. Translated, it gives CATSRVGGPDSNQPQHF.

This clonotype showed up just a few times. The V gene is TRBV27, the J gene TRBJ2-5, with D perhaps TRBD1 (7 bases). Germline V CDR1 and CDR2: MNHEY, SMNVEV (reference sequence). Trimming shortened V by 5 bases and J by 11 bases, and 24 bases separated the two germline ends. The CDR3 length is 15 residues. CDR3 coding DNA: TGTGCCAGCAGTCGCGGGACAGTGTATTACAATGAGCAGTACTTC. Translated, it gives CASSRGTVYYNEQYF.

In its sample, this clonotype was seen many times. The J gene is TRBJ2-7, the V gene TRBV20-1; D unclear. This CDR3 has 13 residues. V was clipped by 6 bases and J by 2 bases, with 14 bases between them. Germline CDR1 reads DFQATT; CDR2 reads SNEGSKA (reference sequence). The CDR3 is CSAKWSSPYEQYF. The CDR3 nucleotides are TGCAGTGCAAAGTGGAGCAGTCCCTACGAGCAGTACTTC.

In its sample, this clonotype was seen many times. Germline and junction disagree at one end, which may indicate a read error. CDR3 DNA: TGTGCCAGCAGTCCCGCCCCCGGGACACCCTATGAGCAGTACTTC. It is translated as CASSPAPGTPYEQYF. V is TRBV28 and J is TRBJ2-7; a weak D match, TRBD1 (6 bases). This CDR3 has 15 residues. Germline CDR1 reads MDHEN; CDR2 reads SYDVKM.

This clonotype was detected many times. V gene TRBV2 combines with J gene TRBJ2-7; D is possibly TRBD1 or TRBD2 (6 bases each). Germline loops: CDR1 SNHLY, CDR2 FYNNEI. The CDR3 length is 11 residues. The ends were cut back, 6 bases at V and 6 bases at J, with 9 bases in the middle. As DNA, the CDR3 is TGTGCCAGCAGCGGAGGGGGCGAGCAGTACTTC. It yields the protein CASSGGGEQYF.

This clonotype was seen ten or more times. Here the CDR3 reads CASSKRLAGGYEQYF. In nucleotides, the CDR3 is TGTGCCAGCAGCAAACGACTAGCGGGAGGCTACGAGCAGTACTTC. This chain uses TRBV7-2 with TRBJ2-7; 13 bases fit TRBD2. The CDR3 has 15 amino acids. Trimming removed 5 bases from V and 3 bases from J; junction bases left unmatched: 4. CDR1 and CDR2 (germline): SGHTA, FQGNSA.